The source of this TCR beta chain is a study of cytomegalovirus exposure and HLA in healthy donors. V gave up 5 bases and J gave up 7 bases, with 20 bases separating them. CDR3 size: 15 residues. Germline V lookup: CDR1 SGHAT, CDR2 FQNNGV. Repertoires were generated with immunoSEQ multiplex PCR, while TCRdb's copy carries only in-frame clones and drops some. Found here are 150,000 to 200,000 clones, more than 75% of them singletons; the top ten hold roughly 7.5%. What was sequenced was PBMCs. The origin of this receptor is a man aged 18 to 29 in good health and CMV-seropositive. The J gene is TRBJ1-2, the V gene TRBV11-2; tentative D call: TRBD1 (6 bases). DNA of the CDR3: TGTGCCAGCAGCCCCTCGAGGGGGGGGTTCAGTGGCTACACCTTC. Amino acid sequence: CASSPSRGGFSGYTF. The full variable domain, rest sourced from reference TRBV11-2 and TRBJ1-2, is EAGVAQSPRYKIIEKRQSVAFWCNPISGHATLYWYQQILGQGPKLLIQFQNNGVVDDSQLPKDRFSAERLKGVDSTLKIQPAKLEDSAVYLCASSPSRGGFSGYTFGSGTRLTVV.